One and the same sample provided the 15 T cell receptor beta chains below, sequenced in a study of T-cell reconstitution after alpha-beta-depleted transplantation in children. The TCRbeta library incorporated unique molecular identifiers. TCRdb called the PCR reads again in MiXCR, with one record for every CDR3 protein. The data contain roughly 280,000 distinct CDR3 sequences, around 10% of them seen just once; the ten biggest clones take up 23%. The input for sequencing was peripheral blood, taken 180 days after TCRalphabeta/CD19-depleted stem cell transplant. Source of these receptors: a male patient between 2 and 9 years old who had a stem cell transplant for chronic granulomatous disease, so the T cells may come from the graft donor.

This clonotype appeared many times. This chain connects TRBV7-2 to TRBJ1-3; D is possibly TRBD1 (6 bases). The CDR3 extends over 15 amino acids. Germline loops: CDR1 SGHTA, CDR2 FQGNSA. V lost 2 bases and J 3 bases, leaving 11 bases between the germline ends. The chain's CDR3 is CASSLHRAGGNTIYF. The CDR3 DNA follows: TGTGCCAGCAGCTTACACAGGGCGGGTGGAAACACCATATATTTT.

This clonotype was picked up many times. The rearrangement links TRBV11-2 to TRBJ2-1; D remains unclear. The length of the CDR3 is 12 residues. The V gene lost 3 bases and the J gene lost 10 bases, with 10 bases spanning the gap. Germline CDR1 and CDR2: SGHAT and FQNNGV. CDR3: CASSLDLSEQFF. For the CDR3, the DNA is TGTGCCAGCAGCTTGGACCTATCCGAGCAGTTCTTC.

The chain is built from TRBV7-6 and TRBJ2-3; TRBD2 matches 8 bases. The germline CDR1 and CDR2 sequences are SGHVS and FNYEAQ. With V trimmed by 4 bases and J by 4 bases, 7 bases remained unmatched. CDR3 size: 15 residues. The chain's CDR3 is CASSSPAGGSDTQYF. The CDR3 region has the DNA TGTGCCAGCAGCTCTCCTGCGGGGGGTTCAGATACGCAGTATTTT.

This clonotype was observed at least ten times. V gene TRBV9 combines with J gene TRBJ2-1; the match to TRBD2 covers 14 bases. The CDR3 has 14 amino acids. CDR1 and CDR2 (germline): SGDLS, YYNGEE. The V gene end was trimmed by 2 bases and the J gene end by 9 bases; junction bases not matched to a gene: 1. CDR3 DNA sequence: TGTGCCAGCAGCGTTGGACTAGCGGGAGGTGAGCAGTTCTTC. Protein sequence: CASSVGLAGGEQFF.

This clonotype has ten or more counts. The V and J genes are TRBV12-3 or TRBV12-4 and TRBJ2-3; D is unclear. The CDR3 extends over 14 amino acids. The V and J ends lost 0 bases and 4 bases respectively, with 8 bases between them. CDR3: CASSLAPIPDTQYF. CDR3 DNA: TGTGCCAGCAGTTTAGCGCCGATTCCAGATACGCAGTATTTT.

This clonotype was counted many times. The chain recombines TRBV6-1 with TRBJ1-1; D perhaps matches TRBD1 (5 bases). Trimming left V 5 bases short and J 7 bases short, with 11 bases between. The CDR3 is 12 amino acids. Per germline, CDR1 MNHNS and CDR2 SASEGT. CDR3 loop: CASSTWTIEAFF. Here the CDR3 DNA reads TGTGCCAGCAGTACCTGGACAATTGAAGCTTTCTTT.

This clonotype was seen at least ten times. The chain couples TRBV29-1 to TRBJ1-1; TRBD1 matches at 10 bases. Trimming cost V 6 bases and J 6 bases; bases outside gene matches: 7. This CDR3 spans 13 amino acids. Per the germline V gene, CDR1 is SQVTM and CDR2 is ANQGSEA. The CDR3 sequence: CSVRGQGRPEAFF. The CDR3 nucleotides read TGCAGCGTCCGGGGACAGGGGAGGCCTGAAGCTTTCTTT.

As to this clonotype: A read error is possible here, since a much larger clone lies one base away. The chain employs TRBV6-6 and TRBJ1-3; D gene unclear. Trimming shortened V by 7 bases and J by 4 bases, and 11 bases separated the two germline ends. The CDR3 extends over 13 amino acids. The V gene's germline CDR1 is MNHNY and CDR2 SVGAGI (reference sequence). The CDR3 sequence: CASTESSGNTIYF. CDR3 DNA sequence: TGTGCCAGCACAGAGTCTTCCGGAAACACCATATATTTT.

This clonotype has a count of ten or more. The CDR3 is CASSYTTLAYNEQFF. The CDR3 bases are TGTGCCAGCAGCTATACTACCTTGGCGTACAATGAGCAGTTCTTC. The V gene is TRBV7-9, the J gene TRBJ2-1; D is undetermined. CDR1 and CDR2 (germline): SEHNR, FQNEAQ (reference sequence). V shed 4 bases and J shed 4 bases, with 14 bases lying between them. There are 15 residues in the CDR3.

The gene calls are TRBV14 and TRBJ1-1; D not certain. CDR1 SGHDN and CDR2 FVKESK come from the germline V gene. Trimming cost V 1 base and J 8 bases, with 23 bases left between them. This CDR3 comprises 17 residues. The CDR3 loop reads CASSQGLPAGNFAEAFF. In DNA form, the CDR3 reads TGTGCCAGCAGCCAAGGACTGCCTGCTGGTAACTTTGCAGAAGCTTTCTTT. Based on the CDR3 plus reference TRBV14 and TRBJ1-1, the full variable domain is EAGVTQFPSHSVIEKGQTVTLRCDPISGHDNLYWYRRVMGKEIKFLLHFVKESKQDESGMPNNRFLAERTGGTYSTLKVQPAELEDSGVYFCASSQGLPAGNFAEAFFGQGTRLTVV.

At least ten counts were recorded for this clonotype. The V and J genes are TRBV5-4 and TRBJ2-6; D is undetermined. Trimming stripped 0 bases from V and 2 bases from J, with 6 bases between. This CDR3 region has 15 residues. Germline-derived CDR1 and CDR2 are SGHNT and YYREEE (reference sequence). This CDR3 is CASSLARTGANVLTF. The CDR3 region has the DNA TGTGCCAGCAGCTTGGCGCGGACTGGGGCCAACGTCCTGACTTTC. Supplemented by reference TRBV5-4 and TRBJ2-6, the full variable domain reads ETGVTQSPTHLIKTRGQQVTLRCSSQSGHNTVSWYQQALGQGPQFIFQYYREEENGRGNFPPRFSGLQFPNYSSELNVNALELDDSALYLCASSLARTGANVLTFGAGSRLTVL.

This clonotype was seen only once. A much larger clone is a single base away; this may be a read error. The chain recombines TRBV29-1 with TRBJ1-1; no reliable D call. Trimming stripped 2 bases from V and 1 base from J, with 11 bases between. The CDR3 spans 14 residues. The germline V gene has CDR1 SQVTM and CDR2 ANQGSEA. The CDR3 DNA reads TGCAGCGTTGAAAGGTGGGGAGGGAACACTGAAGCTTTCTTT. It encodes CSVERWGGNTEAFF.

In its sample, this clonotype was seen many times. The chain recombines TRBV29-1 with TRBJ2-5; the match to TRBD1 covers 8 bases. Germline V gene lookup returns CDR1 SQVTM and CDR2 ANQGSEA. The CDR3 length is 14 residues. V shed 3 bases and J 5 bases; nucleotides not matched to a gene: 8. The DNA of the CDR3 is TGCAGCGTTGAGAGTTGGACAGGGCGGGAGACCCAGTACTTC. It yields the protein CSVESWTGRETQYF.

The V gene is TRBV3-1, the J gene TRBJ2-7; no clear D gene. The V and J ends lost 2 bases and 1 base respectively, with 9 bases between them. CDR1 and CDR2 from the germline V gene are LGHDT and YNNKEL (reference sequence). The CDR3 is made up of 14 amino acids. CDR3: CASSQNSKSYEQYF. The DNA of the CDR3 is TGTGCCAGCAGCCAAAACAGCAAATCCTACGAGCAGTACTTC.

This clonotype was seen repeatedly, ten times or more. This chain connects TRBV20-1 to TRBJ2-1, with 8 bases aligning to TRBD2. The germline V gene encodes CDR1 DFQATT and CDR2 SNEGSKA (reference sequence). There are 14 residues in the CDR3. V shed 6 bases and J 0 bases; nucleotides not matched to a gene: 4. The CDR3 DNA is TGCAGTGCGAGACTAGCGCGCTCCTACAATGAGCAGTTCTTC. Its protein is CSARLARSYNEQFF.